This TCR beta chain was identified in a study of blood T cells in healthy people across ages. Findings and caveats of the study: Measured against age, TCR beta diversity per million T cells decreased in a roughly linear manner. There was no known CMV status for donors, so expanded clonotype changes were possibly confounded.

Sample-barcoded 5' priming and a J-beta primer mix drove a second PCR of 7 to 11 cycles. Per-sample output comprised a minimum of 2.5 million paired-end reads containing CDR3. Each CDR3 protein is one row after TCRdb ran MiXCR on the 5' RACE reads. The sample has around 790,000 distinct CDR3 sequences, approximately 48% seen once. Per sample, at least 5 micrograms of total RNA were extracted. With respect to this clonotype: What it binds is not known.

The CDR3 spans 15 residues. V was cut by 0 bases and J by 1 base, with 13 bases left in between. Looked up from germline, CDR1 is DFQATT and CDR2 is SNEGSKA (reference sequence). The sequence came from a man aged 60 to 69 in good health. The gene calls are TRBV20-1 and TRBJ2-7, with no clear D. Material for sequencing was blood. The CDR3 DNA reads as TGCAGTGCTAGAGATCCTCACAGTGGTTCCTACGAGCAGTACTTC. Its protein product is CSARDPHSGSYEQYF.